These 10 T cell receptor beta chains came from one sample sequenced in a study of CD8 T cells in ankylosing spondylitis. TCRdb independently ran MiXCR on the 5' RACE reads; one entry per CDR3 protein. The repertoire holds 250,000 to 350,000 distinct CDR3 sequences, with over 15% as singletons. Sequencing used blood, either unsorted or a sorted T cell fraction (not recorded which). The receptor source for this set is a male donor with ankylosing spondylitis or in good health (not recorded which).

There are a few counts of this clonotype. The junction and the germline gene differ at one end; a read error may be behind it. The chain employs TRBV29-1 and TRBJ1-1; D possibly corresponds to TRBD1 (5 bases). Germline CDR1 is SQVTM and CDR2 is ANQGSEA. The CDR3 is 14 amino acids. Here the CDR3 DNA reads TGCAGCGTTGAATTCGGGGGGATTAACACTGCAGCTTTCTTT. Translated, it gives CSVEFGGINTAAFF. Drawing the rest from reference TRBV29-1 and TRBJ1-1, the complete variable domain is SAVISQKPSRDICQRGTSLTIQCQVDSQVTMMFWYRQQPGQSLTLIATANQGSEATYESGFVIDKFPISRPNLTFSTLTVSNMSPEDSSIYLCSVEFGGINTAAFFGQGTRLTVV.

This clonotype was seen ten or more times. This chain links TRBV29-1 with TRBJ2-3, with a possible D match to TRBD2 (5 bases). Germline CDR1 reads SQVTM; CDR2 reads ANQGSEA. This CDR3 comprises 14 residues. Trimming removed 4 bases at V and 7 bases at J, with 18 bases between. CDR3 protein: CSVVPSSSANTQYF. The CDR3 region has the DNA TGCAGCGTTGTCCCTAGCTCAAGCGCAAATACGCAGTATTTT.

This clonotype has only a few counts. The chain links TRBV20-1 to TRBJ2-1, with D possibly TRBD2 on 5 matching bases. Between the trimmed V and J ends, which lost 0 bases and 5 bases, there was a span of 8 bases. The germline CDR1 and CDR2 sequences are DFQATT and SNEGSKA (reference sequence). The CDR3 contains 13 residues. The CDR3 sequence is CSARDEGHNEQFF. In DNA, the CDR3 is TGCAGTGCTAGAGATGAGGGTCACAATGAGCAGTTCTTC.

In its sample, this clonotype was seen many times. V gene TRBV10-3 combines with J gene TRBJ2-3; no reliable D call. Germline assignment: CDR1 ENHRY and CDR2 SYGVKD. V was trimmed by 2 bases and J by 3 bases, leaving 0 bases between them. This CDR3 spans 11 amino acids. CDR3 in amino acids: CAISETDTQYF. DNA of the CDR3: TGTGCCATCAGTGAGACAGATACGCAGTATTTT.

This clonotype was observed a handful of times. The J gene is TRBJ2-2, the V gene TRBV5-1; unclear D gene. The CDR3 covers 14 residues. Trimming cost V 5 bases and J 0 bases, with 8 bases left between them. The germline V gene encodes CDR1 SGHRS and CDR2 YFSETQ. CDR3 sequence: CASRPGANTGELFF. CDR3 in DNA: TGCGCCAGCAGACCCGGAGCGAACACCGGGGAGCTGTTTTTT.

This clonotype came up a few times. J is TRBJ2-2 and V is TRBV7-6; unclear D gene. Germline V gene sequence: CDR1 SGHVS, CDR2 FNYEAQ. Between the trimmed V and J ends, which lost 1 base and 8 bases, there was a span of 5 bases. The CDR3 contains 12 residues. CDR3 in DNA: TGTGCCAGCAGCTTAGTTTGGGGGGAGCTGTTTTTT. It encodes CASSLVWGELFF.

The rearrangement joins TRBV5-6 to TRBJ2-7, with TRBD2 identical over 8 bases. The CDR3 sequence is 15 residues long. Germline V gives CDR1 SGHDT, CDR2 YYEEEE. Trimming removed 1 base from V and 2 bases from J; junction bases left unmatched: 5. CDR3: CASSLLASGPYEQYV. CDR3 DNA: TGTGCCAGCAGCTTGCTGGCTAGCGGGCCCTACGAGCAGTACGTC.

The table lists this clonotype with a few counts. The rearrangement uses TRBV6-1 and TRBJ2-3; D gene ambiguous. Germline-derived CDR1 and CDR2 are MNHNS and SASEGT. This CDR3 region has 14 residues. With 4 bases removed from V and 7 bases from J, the gap between germline ends came to 15 bases. CDR3 nucleotide sequence: TGTGCCAGCAGTGCCCCTGAGTTGGTGAATACGCAGTATTTT. Its protein product is CASSAPELVNTQYF.

The rearrangement uses TRBV18 and TRBJ2-3; unclear D gene. This CDR3 is 12 amino acids long. Germline assignment: CDR1 KGHSH and CDR2 LQKENI. Trimming removed 8 bases at V and 6 bases at J, with 12 bases between. In nucleotides, the CDR3 is TGTGCCAGCAGCCCCCTTGGGGATACGCAGTATTTT. Translated, it gives CASSPLGDTQYF.

This clonotype has more than one count but fewer than ten. The chain recombines TRBV12-3 or TRBV12-4 with TRBJ2-3, with a tentative D call TRBD2 (5 bases). This CDR3 spans 16 amino acids. V was trimmed by 6 bases and J by 0 bases, leaving 16 bases between them. The CDR3 DNA sequence: TGTGCCAGCAGCCCTCTAGCCTTCACTAGCACAGATACGCAGTATTTT. Its protein is CASSPLAFTSTDTQYF.